This TCR beta chain was profiled in a study of blood T cells in healthy people across ages. In the study overall: Template switching picked up about one barcoded beta molecule for each two T cells.

The CDR3 totals 16 residues. Germline CDR1 MDHEN, CDR2 SYDVKM. Trimming left V 5 bases short and J 4 bases short, with 19 bases between. Drawing of peripheral blood yielded about 10 milliliters from each donor. Whole-study results and caveats: Unsorted PBMC input precluded a conclusive naive versus antigen-experienced comparison.

Primers used in a second PCR of roughly 6 to 11 cycles were a sample-barcoded 5' primer and a J-beta primer mix. Every individual sample yielded 2.5 million or more paired-end reads (each containing CDR3). From the 5' RACE reads, TCRdb called clonotypes with MiXCR, one entry per CDR3 protein. The profile shows around 1,700,000 distinct CDR3 sequences, under 30% of them singletons. Details on this clonotype: Its antigen remains unknown. A much bigger clone sits one base away, suggesting this may be a read error.

This receptor was identified in a woman in her thirties in good health. Sequencing was done on a sample of blood. This chain uses TRBV28 with TRBJ2-3; TRBD2 might be the D (7 bases). The CDR3 nucleotides are TGTGCCAGCAGTCCTCGGACAGTTACTAGCGCAGATACGCAGTATTTT. This translates into CASSPRTVTSADTQYF.